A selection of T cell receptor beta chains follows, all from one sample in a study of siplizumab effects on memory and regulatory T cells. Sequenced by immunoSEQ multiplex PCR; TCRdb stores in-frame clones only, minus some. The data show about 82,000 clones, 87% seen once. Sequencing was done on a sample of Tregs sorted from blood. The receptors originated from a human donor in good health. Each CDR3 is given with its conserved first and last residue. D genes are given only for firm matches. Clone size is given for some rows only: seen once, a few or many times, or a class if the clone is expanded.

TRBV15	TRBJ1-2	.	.	CATSRVAQGYYGYTF	TGTGCCACCAGCAGAGTGGCCCAAGGATACTATGGCTACACCTTC
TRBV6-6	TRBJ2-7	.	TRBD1	CASSYIGTGYEQYF	TGTGCCAGCAGTTATATCGGGACAGGCTACGAGCAGTACTTC
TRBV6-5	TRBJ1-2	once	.	CASSGTSWGGYTF	TGTGCCAGCAGTGGGACATCCTGGGGTGGCTACACCTTC
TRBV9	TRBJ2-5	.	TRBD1	CASSVGQGYQETQYF	TGTGCCAGCAGCGTCGGACAGGGGTACCAAGAGACCCAGTACTTC
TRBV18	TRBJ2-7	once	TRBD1	CASSSRDSLEQYF	TGTGCCAGCTCATCCCGGGACAGCCTCGAGCAGTACTTC
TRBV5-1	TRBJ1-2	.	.	CASSLNDNLYGYTF	TGCGCCAGCAGCTTGAATGACAACCTCTATGGCTACACCTTC
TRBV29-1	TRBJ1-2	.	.	CSVVSGLYGYTF	TGCAGCGTTGTGTCAGGGCTCTATGGCTACACCTTC
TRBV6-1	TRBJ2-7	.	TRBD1	CASSGGTGNYEQYF	TGTGCCAGCAGTGGGGGGACAGGGAACTACGAGCAGTACTTC
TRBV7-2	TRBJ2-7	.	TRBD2	CASTQGGQVSYEQYF	TGTGCCAGCACCCAGGGAGGGCAGGTCTCCTACGAGCAGTACTTC
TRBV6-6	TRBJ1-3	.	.	CASSKTDGGNTIYF	TGTGCCAGCAGTAAGACGGACGGTGGAAACACCATATATTTT
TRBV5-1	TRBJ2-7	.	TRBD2	CASSLLAGMANEQYF	TGCGCCAGCAGCTTGCTAGCGGGGATGGCCAACGAGCAGTACTTC
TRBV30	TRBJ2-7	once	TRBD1	CAWTTGSYEQYF	TGTGCCTGGACGACAGGGAGCTACGAGCAGTACTTC
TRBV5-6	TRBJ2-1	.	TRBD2	CASSLGGGSYNEQFF	TGTGCCAGCAGCTTGGGCGGGGGTTCCTACAATGAGCAGTTCTTC
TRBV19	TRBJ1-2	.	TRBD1	CASSTITGTDHYGYTF	TGTGCCAGTTCCACCATAACCGGGACAGATCACTATGGCTACACCTTC
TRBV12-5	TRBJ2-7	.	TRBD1	CASGQGFYEQYF	TGTGCTAGCGGACAGGGGTTCTACGAGCAGTACTTC
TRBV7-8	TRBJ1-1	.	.	CASSLVSLGTEAFF	TGTGCCAGCAGCTTAGTCTCCCTTGGGACTGAAGCTTTCTTT
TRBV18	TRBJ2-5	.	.	CASSPILKGQETQYF	TGTGCCAGCTCACCAATTCTCAAGGGGCAAGAGACCCAGTACTTC
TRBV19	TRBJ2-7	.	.	CASKIGLGGNYEQYF	TGTGCCAGTAAGATTGGGCTAGGGGGAAACTACGAGCAGTACTTC
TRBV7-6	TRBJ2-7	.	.	CASSRLDGDYEQYF	TGTGCCAGCAGCCGACTGGACGGAGACTACGAGCAGTACTTC
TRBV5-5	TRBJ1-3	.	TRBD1	CASSLIGTGVHTIYF	TGTGCCAGCAGCTTGATCGGGACAGGGGTTCACACCATATATTTT
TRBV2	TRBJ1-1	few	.	CASSEGGFTEAFF	TGTGCCAGCAGTGAAGGGGGATTCACTGAAGCTTTCTTT
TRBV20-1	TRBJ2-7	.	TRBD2	CSAGEGYEQYF	TGCAGTGCTGGGGAGGGCTACGAGCAGTACTTC
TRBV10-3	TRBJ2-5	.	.	CATRTGSGVETQYF	TGTGCCACCAGGACAGGCTCGGGGGTGGAGACCCAGTACTTC
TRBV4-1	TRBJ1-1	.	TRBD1	CASSQARGGQGANTEAFF	TGCGCCAGCAGCCAGGCCAGGGGAGGACAGGGGGCGAACACTGAAGCTTTCTTT
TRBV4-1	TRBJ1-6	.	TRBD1	CASSTRTGGSYNSPLHF	TGCGCCAGCAGCACCCGGACAGGCGGCTCCTATAATTCACCCCTCCACTTT
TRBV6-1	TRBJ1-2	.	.	CASFQNYGYTF	TGTGCCAGCTTTCAGAACTATGGCTACACCTTC
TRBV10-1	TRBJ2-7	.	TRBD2	CASSDPGTSGPYEQYF	TGCGCCAGCAGTGACCCGGGGACTAGCGGGCCCTACGAGCAGTACTTC
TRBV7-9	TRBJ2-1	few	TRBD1	CASSLRDREFF	TGTGCCAGCAGCCTTCGGGACAGGGAGTTCTTC
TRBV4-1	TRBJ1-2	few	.	CASSRGVGAASLNYGYTF	TGCGCCAGCAGCCGCGGCGTGGGGGCGGCCTCCTTAAACTATGGCTACACCTTC